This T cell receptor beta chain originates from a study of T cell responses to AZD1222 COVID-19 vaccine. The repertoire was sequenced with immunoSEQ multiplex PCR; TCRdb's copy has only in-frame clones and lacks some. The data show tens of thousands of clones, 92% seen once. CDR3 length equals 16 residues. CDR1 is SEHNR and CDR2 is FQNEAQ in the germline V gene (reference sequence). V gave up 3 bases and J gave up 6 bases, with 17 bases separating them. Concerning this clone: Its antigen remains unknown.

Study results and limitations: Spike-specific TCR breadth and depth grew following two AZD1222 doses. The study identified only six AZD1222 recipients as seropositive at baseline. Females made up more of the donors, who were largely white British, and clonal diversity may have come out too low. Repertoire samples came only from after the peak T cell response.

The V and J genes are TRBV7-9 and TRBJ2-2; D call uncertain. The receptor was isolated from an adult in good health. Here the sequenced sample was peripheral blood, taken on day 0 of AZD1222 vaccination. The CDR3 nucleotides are TGTGCCAGCAGCTTTCCAGGCCTGCAGGTCGCCGGGGAGCTGTTTTTT. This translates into CASSFPGLQVAGELFF.